A selection of T cell receptor beta chains follows, all from one sample in a study of blood T cell repertoires in COVID-19. This table comes from immunoSEQ multiplex PCR, and its TCRdb copy is limited to in-frame clones, with some not included. The profile shows about 370,000 clones, roughly 90% of them singletons. The sample comprised peripheral blood. These TCRs come from a woman aged 25 to 39 with COVID-19, enrolled during active disease. Each CDR3 is given with its conserved first and last residue. The D gene is left open where the match is weak. Clone size is shown for a subset of rows, as once, few, many or a class of expanded clone.

>TRBJ2-7|NA|TRBV29-1|TRBD1
CSVEDSAGGTYEQYF
TGCAGCGTTGAAGATTCGGCAGGGGGCACCTACGAGCAGTACTTC
>TRBJ2-3|NA|TRBV7-9|TRBD2
CATRRGGRDTQYF
TGTGCCACGAGGCGGGGGGGTAGAGATACGCAGTATTTT
>TRBJ2-1|NA|TRBV14|NA
CASSLHPGAGHYNEQFF
TGTGCCAGCAGCCTCCATCCCGGCGCGGGCCACTACAATGAGCAGTTCTTC
>TRBJ2-2|NA|TRBV7-9|TRBD2
CASSISGTSGMSGELFF
TGTGCCAGCAGCATCTCCGGGACTAGCGGGATGTCCGGGGAGCTGTTTTTT
>TRBJ1-4|NA|TRBV28|TRBD1
CASRGQLGEKLFF
TGTGCCAGCAGGGGACAGCTGGGGGAAAAACTGTTTTTT
>TRBJ2-1|once|TRBV10-2|NA
CASSEVRGRNEQFF
TGCGCCAGCAGTGAGGTTAGGGGCAGGAATGAGCAGTTCTTC
>TRBJ1-2|NA|TRBV6-6|NA
CASSPSLDWGYTF
TGTGCCAGCAGTCCCTCCTTAGACTGGGGCTACACCTTC
>TRBJ1-1|NA|TRBV7-9|NA
CASSLAGVDTEAFF
TGTGCCAGCAGCTTAGCAGGGGTGGACACTGAAGCTTTCTTT
>TRBJ1-2|NA|TRBV29-1|NA
CSAVFDLSSGGYTF
TGCAGCGCCGTTTTCGATCTCTCCAGCGGCGGCTACACCTTC
>TRBJ2-3|many|TRBV29-1|NA
CSFRLTGPDTQYF
TGCAGCTTCCGATTAACAGGGCCAGATACGCAGTATTTT
>TRBJ1-5|few|TRBV18|NA
CASSPLGGTSNQPQHF
TGTGCCAGCTCACCACTGGGAGGGACTAGCAATCAGCCCCAGCATTTT
>TRBJ2-2|NA|TRBV7-2|NA
CASSSHRREITGELFF
TGTGCCAGCAGCTCGCACAGGCGGGAAATCACCGGGGAGCTGTTTTTT
>TRBJ2-1|NA|TRBV5-1|TRBD2
CASSLAGGHNEQFF
TGCGCCAGCAGCTTAGCGGGAGGCCACAATGAGCAGTTCTTC
>TRBJ2-5|NA|TRBV7-9|TRBD2
CASKPPLAGEETQYF
TGTGCCTCCAAGCCCCCACTAGCGGGGGAGGAGACCCAGTACTTC
>TRBJ2-1|NA|TRBV7-2|TRBD2
CASSLVDAGGVGNEQFF
TGTGCCAGCAGCTTAGTAGATGCGGGGGGTGTTGGCAATGAGCAGTTCTTC
>TRBJ1-1|NA|TRBV5-1|NA
CASSLKSTEAFF
TGCGCCAGCAGTCTCAAGAGCACTGAAGCTTTCTTT
>TRBJ2-1|NA|TRBV9|NA
CASTRGGEIYNEQFF
TGTGCCTCAACGCGAGGGGGGGAGATCTACAATGAGCAGTTCTTC
>TRBJ2-3|NA|TRBV6-6|NA
CASSYQRQGSTDTQYF
TGTGCCAGCAGTTACCAGCGGCAGGGGAGCACAGATACGCAGTATTTT
>TRBJ2-1|NA|TRBV15|NA
CATSRDAGSYNEQFF
TGTGCCACCAGCAGAGATGCAGGGTCCTACAATGAGCAGTTCTTC
>TRBJ2-3|NA|TRBV6-2/TRBV6-3|NA
CASSYVRVERTDTQYF
TGTGCCAGCAGTTACGTGCGGGTGGAGCGCACAGATACGCAGTATTTT
>TRBJ2-7|NA|TRBV13|TRBD2
CASSAPRLAGGLEQYF
TGTGCCAGCAGCGCCCCCCGACTAGCGGGGGGACTAGAGCAGTACTTC
>TRBJ2-5|NA|TRBV19|NA
CASSMESTGETQYF
TGTGCCAGTAGTATGGAAAGCACAGGGGAGACCCAGTACTTC
>TRBJ1-2|few|TRBV28|NA
CASSYNGGLYTF
TGTGCCAGCAGTTATAACGGGGGACTCTACACCTTC
>TRBJ2-3|NA|TRBV28|NA
CASKNKQSTDTQYF
TGTGCCTCAAAGAACAAACAAAGCACAGATACGCAGTATTTT
>TRBJ2-1|NA|TRBV12-3/TRBV12-4|NA
CASSPFMSVEQFF
TGTGCCAGCAGTCCCTTCATGTCGGTAGAGCAGTTCTTC
>TRBJ2-5|NA|TRBV6-1|NA
CASSEQGAFQETQYF
TGTGCCAGCAGTGAACAGGGCGCCTTCCAAGAGACCCAGTACTTC
>TRBJ1-3|NA|TRBV5-1|NA
CASSLTSVTALSGNTIYF
TGCGCCAGCAGCTTGACTTCGGTGACAGCGCTCTCTGGAAACACCATATATTTT
>TRBJ2-3|NA|TRBV7-9|NA
CASSLRQPTDTQYF
TGTGCCAGCAGCCTTAGACAGCCCACAGATACGCAGTATTTT
>TRBJ2-5|NA|TRBV5-6|TRBD2
CASSPGLAGETQYF
TGTGCCAGCAGCCCCGGACTAGCGGGAGAGACCCAGTACTTC
>TRBJ2-1|NA|TRBV12-3/TRBV12-4|NA
CASSFWGVHEQFF
TGTGCCAGCAGTTTTTGGGGCGTCCATGAGCAGTTCTTC
>TRBJ2-1|NA|TRBV3-1/TRBV3-2|TRBD2
CASSPRTSGVDYNEQFF
TGTGCCAGCAGCCCCCGGACTAGCGGGGTCGATTACAATGAGCAGTTCTTC
>TRBJ2-5|NA|TRBV30|TRBD2
CAWSVLGFSTSGKETQYF
TGTGCCTGGAGTGTCCTGGGGTTTTCGACTAGCGGAAAAGAGACCCAGTACTTC
>TRBJ2-1|few|TRBV5-1|TRBD2
CASSGTITGGNNEQFF
TGCGCCAGCAGCGGTACCATCACGGGGGGGAACAATGAGCAGTTCTTC
>TRBJ1-2|NA|TRBV18|TRBD1
CASSPAHGRAGGFRPYGYTF
TGTGCCAGCTCACCAGCTCACGGCCGCGCAGGGGGCTTTCGGCCCTATGGCTACACCTTC
>TRBJ1-1|once|TRBV27|NA
CASSFLTAGRAEAFF
TGTGCCAGCAGCTTCCTAACGGCAGGGAGGGCTGAAGCTTTCTTT
>TRBJ1-5|NA|TRBV6-2/TRBV6-3|NA
CASSYWDSGGQPQHF
TGTGCCAGCAGTTATTGGGATTCGGGAGGACAGCCCCAGCATTTT
>TRBJ2-7|NA|TRBV13|NA
CASSSPGESYEQYF
TGTGCCAGCAGCTCCCCAGGGGAATCCTACGAGCAGTACTTC
>TRBJ2-5|NA|TRBV5-4|TRBD2
CASSWRTGTSGQETQYF
TGTGCCAGCAGCTGGCGGACCGGGACTAGCGGACAAGAGACCCAGTACTTC